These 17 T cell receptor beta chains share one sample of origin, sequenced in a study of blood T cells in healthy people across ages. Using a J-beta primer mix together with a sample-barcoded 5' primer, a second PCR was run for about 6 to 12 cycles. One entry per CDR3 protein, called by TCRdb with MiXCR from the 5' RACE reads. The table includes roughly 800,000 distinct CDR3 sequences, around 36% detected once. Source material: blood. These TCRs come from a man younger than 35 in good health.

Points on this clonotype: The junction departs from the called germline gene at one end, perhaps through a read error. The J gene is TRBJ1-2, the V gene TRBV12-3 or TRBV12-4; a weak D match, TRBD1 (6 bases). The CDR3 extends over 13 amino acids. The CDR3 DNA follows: TGTGCCGGCAGTCCGGGACAACCCTGGGGCTACACCTTC. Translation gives CAGSPGQPWGYTF.

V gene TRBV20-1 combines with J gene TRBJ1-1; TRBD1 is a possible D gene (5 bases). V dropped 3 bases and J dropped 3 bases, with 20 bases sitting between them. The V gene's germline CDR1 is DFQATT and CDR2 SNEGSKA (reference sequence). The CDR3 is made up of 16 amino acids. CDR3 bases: TGCAGTGCTAGTCGCCTGGCTGGGGGGGGATACACTGAAGCTTTCTTT. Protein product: CSASRLAGGGYTEAFF.

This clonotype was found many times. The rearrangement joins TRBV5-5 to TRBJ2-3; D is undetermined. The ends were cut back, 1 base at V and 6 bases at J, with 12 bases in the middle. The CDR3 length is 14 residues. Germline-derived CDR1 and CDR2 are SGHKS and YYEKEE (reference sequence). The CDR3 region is CASSLMWEMDTQYF. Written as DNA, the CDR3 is TGTGCCAGCAGCTTGATGTGGGAAATGGATACGCAGTATTTT.

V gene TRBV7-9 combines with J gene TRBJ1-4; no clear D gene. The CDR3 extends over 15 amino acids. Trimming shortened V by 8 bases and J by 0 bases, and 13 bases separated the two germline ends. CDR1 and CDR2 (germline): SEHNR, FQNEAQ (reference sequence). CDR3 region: CASGPSGATNEKLFF. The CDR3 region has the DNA TGTGCCAGCGGGCCCTCAGGCGCAACTAATGAAAAACTGTTTTTT.

The chain's CDR3 is CASNHPRGSSYNEQFF. The CDR3 region has the DNA TGTGCCAGCAACCACCCCCGGGGAAGCTCCTACAATGAGCAGTTCTTC. V and J are TRBV7-9 and TRBJ2-1; D may be TRBD2 (5 bases). This CDR3 spans 16 amino acids. Germline V gives CDR1 SEHNR, CDR2 FQNEAQ (reference sequence). Trimming shortened V by 7 bases and J by 0 bases, and 16 bases separated the two germline ends.

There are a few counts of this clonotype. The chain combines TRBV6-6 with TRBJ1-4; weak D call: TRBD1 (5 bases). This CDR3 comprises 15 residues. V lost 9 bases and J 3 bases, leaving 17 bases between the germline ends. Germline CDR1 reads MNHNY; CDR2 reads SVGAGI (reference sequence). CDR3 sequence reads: CASSRVVLANEKLFF. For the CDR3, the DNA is TGTGCCAGTTCCAGGGTAGTATTGGCTAATGAAAAACTGTTTTTT.

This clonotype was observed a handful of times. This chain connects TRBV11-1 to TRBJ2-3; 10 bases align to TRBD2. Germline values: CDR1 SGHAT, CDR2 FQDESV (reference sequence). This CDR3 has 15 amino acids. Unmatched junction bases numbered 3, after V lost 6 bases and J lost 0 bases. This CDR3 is CASRGTSASTDTQYF. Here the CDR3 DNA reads TGTGCCAGCAGGGGGACTAGCGCAAGCACAGATACGCAGTATTTT.

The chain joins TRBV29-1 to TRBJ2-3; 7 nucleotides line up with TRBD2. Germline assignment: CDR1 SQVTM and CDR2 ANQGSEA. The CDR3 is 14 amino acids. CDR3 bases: TGCACGACCCGTAGGGAGGGGTTCACAGATACGCAGTATTTT. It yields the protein CTTRREGFTDTQYF.

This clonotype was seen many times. Here the CDR3 DNA reads TGTGCCAGCAGTTACTCAAGGTACCCCAAAGAGACCCAGTACTTC. It translates to CASSYSRYPKETQYF. The gene calls are TRBV6-5 and TRBJ2-5; D not certain. The V end lost 0 bases, the J end lost 3 bases, and 11 bases lay between the germline ends. This CDR3 comprises 15 residues. Germline loops: CDR1 MNHEY, CDR2 SVGAGI.

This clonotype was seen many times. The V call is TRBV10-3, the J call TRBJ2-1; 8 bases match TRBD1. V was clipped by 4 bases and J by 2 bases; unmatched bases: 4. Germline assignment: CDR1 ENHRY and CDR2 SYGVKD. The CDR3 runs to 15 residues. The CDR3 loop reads CAISAGTGAYNEQFF. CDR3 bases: TGTGCCATCAGTGCCGGGACAGGCGCCTACAATGAGCAGTTCTTC.

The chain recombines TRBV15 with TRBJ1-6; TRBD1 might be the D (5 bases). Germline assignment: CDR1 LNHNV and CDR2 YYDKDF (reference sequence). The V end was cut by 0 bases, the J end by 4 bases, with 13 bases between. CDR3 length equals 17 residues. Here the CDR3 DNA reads TGTGCCACCAGCAGAGATCTCTTGGGACGGTATAATTCACCCCTCCACTTT. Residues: CATSRDLLGRYNSPLHF.

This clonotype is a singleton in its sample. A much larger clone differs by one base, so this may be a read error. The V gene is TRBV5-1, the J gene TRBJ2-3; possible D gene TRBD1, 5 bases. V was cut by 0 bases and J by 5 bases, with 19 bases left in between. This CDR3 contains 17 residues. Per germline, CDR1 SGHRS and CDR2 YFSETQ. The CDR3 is CASSLASAGLVVDTQYF. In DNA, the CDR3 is TGCGCCAGCAGCTTGGCCTCGGCAGGGCTGGTCGTAGATACGCAGTATTTT.

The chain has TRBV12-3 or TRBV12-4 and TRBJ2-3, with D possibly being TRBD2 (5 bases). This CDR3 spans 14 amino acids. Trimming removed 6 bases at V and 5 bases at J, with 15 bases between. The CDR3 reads CASRSGVWGDTQYF. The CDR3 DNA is TGTGCCAGCAGATCCGGGGTTTGGGGAGATACGCAGTATTTT.

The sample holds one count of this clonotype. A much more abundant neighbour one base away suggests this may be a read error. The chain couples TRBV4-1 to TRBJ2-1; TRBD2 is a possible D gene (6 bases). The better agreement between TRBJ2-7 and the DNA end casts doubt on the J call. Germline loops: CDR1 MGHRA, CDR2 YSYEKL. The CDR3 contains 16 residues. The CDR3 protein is CASSHSSGSSYNEQYF. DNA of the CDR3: TGCGCCAGCAGCCATAGTAGCGGCAGCTCCTACAATGAGCAGTACTTC.

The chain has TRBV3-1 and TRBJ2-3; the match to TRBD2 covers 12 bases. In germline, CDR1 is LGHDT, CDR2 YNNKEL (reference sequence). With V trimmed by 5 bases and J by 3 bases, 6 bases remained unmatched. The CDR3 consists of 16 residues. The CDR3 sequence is CASSVLAGGPTDTQYF. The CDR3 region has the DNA TGTGCCAGCAGCGTTCTAGCGGGGGGGCCAACAGATACGCAGTATTTT.

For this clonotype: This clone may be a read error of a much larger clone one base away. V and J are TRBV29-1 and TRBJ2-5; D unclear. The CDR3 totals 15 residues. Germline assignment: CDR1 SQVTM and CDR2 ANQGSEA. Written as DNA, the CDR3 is TGCAGCGTTGAAGCCCTTCGTTCCTTACGCGAGACCCAGGACTTC. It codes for CSVEALRSLRETQDF.

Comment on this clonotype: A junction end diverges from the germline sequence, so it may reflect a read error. CDR3 loop: CASSLRVEPPHF. The CDR3 bases are TGTGCCAGCAGCTTAAGGGTCGAGCCCCCCCACTTT. V is TRBV7-2 and J is TRBJ1-6; no reliable D call. Germline values: CDR1 SGHTA, CDR2 FQGNSA. CDR3 length: 12 amino acids.